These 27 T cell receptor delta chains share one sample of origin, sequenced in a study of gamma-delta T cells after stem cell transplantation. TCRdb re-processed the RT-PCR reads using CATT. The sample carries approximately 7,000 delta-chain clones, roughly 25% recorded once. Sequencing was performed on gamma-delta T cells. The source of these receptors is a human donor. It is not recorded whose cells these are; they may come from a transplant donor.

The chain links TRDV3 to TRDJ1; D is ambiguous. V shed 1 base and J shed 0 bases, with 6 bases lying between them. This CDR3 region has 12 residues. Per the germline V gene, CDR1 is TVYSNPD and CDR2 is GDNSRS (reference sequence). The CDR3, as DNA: TGTGCCTTTAAGCCGTACACCGATAAACTCATCTTT. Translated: CAFKPYTDKLIF.

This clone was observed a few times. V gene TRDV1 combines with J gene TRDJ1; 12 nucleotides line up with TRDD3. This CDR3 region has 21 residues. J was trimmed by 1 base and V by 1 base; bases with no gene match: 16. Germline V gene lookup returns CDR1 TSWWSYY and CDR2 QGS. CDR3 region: CALGEPPPIHTGGYRTDKLIF. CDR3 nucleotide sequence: TGTGCTCTTGGGGAACCCCCTCCCATCCACACTGGGGGATACCGCACCGATAAACTCATCTTT.

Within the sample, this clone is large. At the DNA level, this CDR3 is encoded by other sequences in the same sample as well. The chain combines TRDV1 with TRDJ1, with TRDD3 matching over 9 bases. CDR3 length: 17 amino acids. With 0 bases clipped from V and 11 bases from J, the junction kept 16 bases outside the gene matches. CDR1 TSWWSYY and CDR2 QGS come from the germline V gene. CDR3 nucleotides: TGTGCTCTTGGGGAACTGTACGCACTGGGGATACGCGGAGAGCTCATCTTT. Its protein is CALGELYALGIRGELIF.

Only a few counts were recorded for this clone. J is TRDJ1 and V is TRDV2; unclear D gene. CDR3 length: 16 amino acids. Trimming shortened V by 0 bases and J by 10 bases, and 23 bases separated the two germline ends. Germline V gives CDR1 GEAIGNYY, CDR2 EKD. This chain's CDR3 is CACDTVSSPDSKTLIF. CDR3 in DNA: TGTGCCTGTGACACCGTTTCTAGCCCTGACTCCAAAACACTCATCTTT.

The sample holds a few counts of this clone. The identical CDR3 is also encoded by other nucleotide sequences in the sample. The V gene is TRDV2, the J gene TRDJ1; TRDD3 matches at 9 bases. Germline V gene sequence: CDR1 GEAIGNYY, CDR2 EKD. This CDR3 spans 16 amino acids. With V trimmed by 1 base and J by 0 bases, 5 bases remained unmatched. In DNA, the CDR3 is TGTGCCTGTGACACACTGGGGGACAGGTACACCGATAAACTCATCTTT. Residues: CACDTLGDRYTDKLIF.

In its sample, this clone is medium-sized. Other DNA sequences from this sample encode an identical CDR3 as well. The CDR3 loop reads CACDLLGGVESDKLIF. The CDR3 nucleotides are TGTGCCTGTGACCTACTGGGGGGCGTAGAATCCGATAAACTCATCTTT. V gene TRDV2 combines with J gene TRDJ1; 8 nucleotides align to TRDD3. The CDR3 has 16 amino acids. CDR1 and CDR2 from the germline V gene are GEAIGNYY and EKD. After removal of 3 bases from V and 3 bases from J, the junction contained 11 bases not matched to a gene.

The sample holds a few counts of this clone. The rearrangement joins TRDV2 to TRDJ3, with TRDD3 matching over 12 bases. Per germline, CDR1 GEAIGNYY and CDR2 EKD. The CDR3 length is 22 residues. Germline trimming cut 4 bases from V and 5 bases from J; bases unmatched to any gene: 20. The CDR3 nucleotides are TGTGCCTGTGATCGCCTACTGGGGGATACACCCAATATTAGGAGGGACACCCGACAGATGTTTTTC. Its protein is CACDRLLGDTPNIRRDTRQMFF.

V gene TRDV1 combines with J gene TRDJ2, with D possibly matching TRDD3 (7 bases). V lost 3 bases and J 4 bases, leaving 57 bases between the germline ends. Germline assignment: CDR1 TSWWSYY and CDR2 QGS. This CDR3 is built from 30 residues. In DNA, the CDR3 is TGTGCTCTTGGGGACCTACAGGCCCCACTAGATACACCGCCTTTCCTAGGAGGGTGGGGATATCGGGGGAAGACAGCACAACTCTTCTTT. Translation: CALGDLQAPLDTPPFLGGWGYRGKTAQLFF.

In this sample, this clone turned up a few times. The CDR3 sequence is CACDTVTGTWDTRQMFF. CDR3 DNA: TGTGCCTGTGACACCGTTACTGGGACCTGGGACACCCGACAGATGTTTTTC. This rearrangement joins TRDV2 to TRDJ3; the D gene is possibly TRDD3 (6 bases). V was shortened by 0 bases and J by 2 bases, with 10 bases between the two germline ends. Germline CDR1 and CDR2: GEAIGNYY and EKD. The CDR3 is made up of 17 amino acids.

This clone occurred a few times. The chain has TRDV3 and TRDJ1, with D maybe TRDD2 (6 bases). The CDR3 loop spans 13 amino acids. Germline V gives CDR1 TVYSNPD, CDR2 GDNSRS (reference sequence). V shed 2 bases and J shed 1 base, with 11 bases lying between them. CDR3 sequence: CAFSFPSTDKLIF. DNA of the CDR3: TGTGCCTTTTCCTTCCCAAGCACCGATAAACTCATCTTT.

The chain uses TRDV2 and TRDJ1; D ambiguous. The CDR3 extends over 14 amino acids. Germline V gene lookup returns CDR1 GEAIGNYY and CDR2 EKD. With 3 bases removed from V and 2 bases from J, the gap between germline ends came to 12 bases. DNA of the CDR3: TGTGCCTGTGACGACCTCACCTTAACCGATAAACTCATCTTT. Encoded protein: CACDDLTLTDKLIF.

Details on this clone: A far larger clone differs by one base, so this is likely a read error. The CDR3 spells CACGQMGGIHPDKLIF. CDR3 in DNA: TGTGCCTGTGGCCAGATGGGGGGGATACATCCCGATAAACTCATCTTT. The chain employs TRDV2 and TRDJ1; 9 positions match TRDD3. Per the germline V gene, CDR1 is GEAIGNYY and CDR2 is EKD. Germline trimming cut 5 bases from V and 3 bases from J; bases unmatched to any gene: 12. The CDR3 extends over 16 amino acids.

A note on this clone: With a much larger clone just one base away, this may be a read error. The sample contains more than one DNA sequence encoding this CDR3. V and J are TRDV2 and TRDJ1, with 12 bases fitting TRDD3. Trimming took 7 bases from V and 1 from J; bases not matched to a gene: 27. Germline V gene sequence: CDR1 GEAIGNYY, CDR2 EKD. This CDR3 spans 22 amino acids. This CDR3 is CACDPLSLEMPLGDTFTDKLIF. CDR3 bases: TGTGCCTGCGACCCACTATCCTTGGAGATGCCTCTGGGGGATACGTTCACCGATAAACTCATCTTT.

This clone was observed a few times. The CDR3 DNA reads as TGTGCCTGTGACACCCTTTTACTGGGGGATGGCGATAAACTCATCTTT. Its protein product is CACDTLLLGDGDKLIF. V is TRDV2 and J is TRDJ1, with 10 bases that match TRDD3. V trimming: 0 bases; J trimming: 4 bases; junction bases outside the gene matches: 7. CDR3 length: 16 amino acids. Germline V gives CDR1 GEAIGNYY, CDR2 EKD.

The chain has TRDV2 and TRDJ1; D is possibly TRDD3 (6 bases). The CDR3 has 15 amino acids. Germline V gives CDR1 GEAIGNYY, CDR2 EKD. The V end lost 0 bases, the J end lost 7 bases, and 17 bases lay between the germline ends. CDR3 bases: TGTGCCTGTGACACCATACTGGGCGGGAATCGTAAACTCATCTTT. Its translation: CACDTILGGNRKLIF.

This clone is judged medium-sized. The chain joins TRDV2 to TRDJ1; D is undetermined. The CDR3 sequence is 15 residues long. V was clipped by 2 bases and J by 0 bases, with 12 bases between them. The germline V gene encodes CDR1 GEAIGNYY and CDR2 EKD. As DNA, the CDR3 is TGTGCCTGTGACAGCTTGGGAAGGTACACCGATAAACTCATCTTT. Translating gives CACDSLGRYTDKLIF.

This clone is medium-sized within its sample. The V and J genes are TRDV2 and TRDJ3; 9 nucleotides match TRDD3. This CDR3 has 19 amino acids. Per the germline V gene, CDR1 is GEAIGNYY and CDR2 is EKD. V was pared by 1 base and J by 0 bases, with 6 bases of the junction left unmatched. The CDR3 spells CACDTLLGESSWDTRQMFF. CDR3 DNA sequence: TGTGCCTGTGACACTCTACTGGGGGAAAGCTCCTGGGACACCCGACAGATGTTTTTC.

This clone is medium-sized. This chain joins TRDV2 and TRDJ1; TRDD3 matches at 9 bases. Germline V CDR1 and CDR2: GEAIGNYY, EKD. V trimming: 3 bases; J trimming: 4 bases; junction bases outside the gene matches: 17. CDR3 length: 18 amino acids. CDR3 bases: TGTGCCTGTGACCGTCTGAGGGGATACGTAGTCCCGAACGATAAACTCATCTTT. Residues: CACDRLRGYVVPNDKLIF.

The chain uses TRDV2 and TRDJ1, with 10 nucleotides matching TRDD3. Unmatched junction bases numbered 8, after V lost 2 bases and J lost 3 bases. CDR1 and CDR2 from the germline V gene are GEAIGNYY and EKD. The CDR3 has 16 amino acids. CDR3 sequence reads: CACDNLTGGFADKLIF. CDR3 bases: TGTGCCTGTGACAACCTTACTGGGGGATTTGCCGATAAACTCATCTTT.

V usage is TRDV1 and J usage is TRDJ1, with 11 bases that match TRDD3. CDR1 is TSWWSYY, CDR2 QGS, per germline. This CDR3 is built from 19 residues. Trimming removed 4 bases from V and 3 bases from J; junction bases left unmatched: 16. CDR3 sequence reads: CALGGSPSPPGGYSDKLIF. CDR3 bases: TGTGCTCTTGGGGGGAGTCCTTCCCCTCCTGGGGGATACTCCGATAAACTCATCTTT.

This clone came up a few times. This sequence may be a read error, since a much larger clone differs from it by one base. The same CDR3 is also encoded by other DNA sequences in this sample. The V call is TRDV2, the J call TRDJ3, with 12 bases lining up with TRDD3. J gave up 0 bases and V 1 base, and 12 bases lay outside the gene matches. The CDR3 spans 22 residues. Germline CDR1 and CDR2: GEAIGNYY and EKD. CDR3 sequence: CACDTWGLGDTRPSWDTRQMFF. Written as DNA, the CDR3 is TGTGCCTGTGACACGTGGGGTCTGGGGGATACGCGGCCCTCCTGGGACACCCGACAGATGTTTTTC.

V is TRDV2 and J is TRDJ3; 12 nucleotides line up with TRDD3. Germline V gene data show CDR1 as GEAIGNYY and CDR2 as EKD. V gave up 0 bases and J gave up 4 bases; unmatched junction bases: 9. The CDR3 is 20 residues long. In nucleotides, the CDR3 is TGTGCCTGTGACACCCCCGGTCTGGGGGATACGCGTTGGGACACCCGACAGATGTTTTTC. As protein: CACDTPGLGDTRWDTRQMFF.

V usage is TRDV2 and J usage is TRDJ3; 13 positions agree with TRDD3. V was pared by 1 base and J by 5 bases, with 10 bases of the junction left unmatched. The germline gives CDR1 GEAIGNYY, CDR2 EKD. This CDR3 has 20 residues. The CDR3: CACDTVTGGYAGRDTRQMFF. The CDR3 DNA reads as TGTGCCTGTGACACGGTTACTGGGGGATACGCAGGACGGGACACCCGACAGATGTTTTTC.

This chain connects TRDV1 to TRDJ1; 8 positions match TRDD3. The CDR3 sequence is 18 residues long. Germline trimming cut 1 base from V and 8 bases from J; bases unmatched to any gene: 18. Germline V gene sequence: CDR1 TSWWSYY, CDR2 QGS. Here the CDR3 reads CALGEPPRGSTGGYKLIF. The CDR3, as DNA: TGTGCTCTTGGGGAACCCCCTAGGGGGAGTACTGGGGGCTACAAACTCATCTTT.

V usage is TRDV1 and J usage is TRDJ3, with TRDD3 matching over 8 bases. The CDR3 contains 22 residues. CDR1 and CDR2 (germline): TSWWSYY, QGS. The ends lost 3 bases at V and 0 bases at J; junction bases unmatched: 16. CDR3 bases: TGTGCTCTTGGGGACTTCCAATCCCCATGGGGGATGACCTCCTGGGACACCCGACAGATGTTTTTC. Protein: CALGDFQSPWGMTSWDTRQMFF.

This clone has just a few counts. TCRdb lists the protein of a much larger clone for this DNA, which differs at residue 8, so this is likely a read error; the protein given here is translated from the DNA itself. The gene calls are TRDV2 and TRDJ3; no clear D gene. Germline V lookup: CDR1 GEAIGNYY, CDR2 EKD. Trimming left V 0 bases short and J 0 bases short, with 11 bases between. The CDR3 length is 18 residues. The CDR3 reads CACDTVGGSSWDTRQMFF. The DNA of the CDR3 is TGTGCCTGTGACACCGTGGGAGGGAGCTCCTGGGACACCCGACAGATGTTTTTC.

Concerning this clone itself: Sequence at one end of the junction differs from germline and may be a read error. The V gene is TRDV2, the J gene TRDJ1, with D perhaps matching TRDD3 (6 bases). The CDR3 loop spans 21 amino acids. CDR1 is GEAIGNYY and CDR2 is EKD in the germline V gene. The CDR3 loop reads CACGSLGTNLVVGTYTDKLIF. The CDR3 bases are TGTGCCTGTGGCTCCCTGGGGACAAACCTGGTAGTGGGGACCTACACCGATAAGCTCATCTTT.